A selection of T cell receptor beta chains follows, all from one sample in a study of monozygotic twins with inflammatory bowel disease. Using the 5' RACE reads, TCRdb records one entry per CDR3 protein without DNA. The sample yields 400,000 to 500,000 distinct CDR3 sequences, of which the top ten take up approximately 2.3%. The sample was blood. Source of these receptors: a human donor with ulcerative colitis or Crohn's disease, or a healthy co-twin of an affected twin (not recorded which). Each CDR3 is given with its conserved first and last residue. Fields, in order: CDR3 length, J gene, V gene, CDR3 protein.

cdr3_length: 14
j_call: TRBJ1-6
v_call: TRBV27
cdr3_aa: CASTGLKGNSPLHF

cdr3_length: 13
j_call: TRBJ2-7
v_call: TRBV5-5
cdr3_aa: CASSLSTGREQYF

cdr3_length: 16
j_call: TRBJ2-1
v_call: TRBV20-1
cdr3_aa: CSARDWKKLTYNEQFF

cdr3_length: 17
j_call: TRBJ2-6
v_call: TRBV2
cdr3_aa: CASSVSGTSSGANVLTF

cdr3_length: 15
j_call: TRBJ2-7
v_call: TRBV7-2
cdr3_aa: CASSLSLGASYEQYF

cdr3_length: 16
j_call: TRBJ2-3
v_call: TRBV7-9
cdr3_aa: CASTFLERESTDTQYF

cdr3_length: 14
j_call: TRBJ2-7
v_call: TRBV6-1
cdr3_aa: CASNRLEGSYEQYF

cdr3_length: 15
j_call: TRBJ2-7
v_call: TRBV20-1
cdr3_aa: CSARDWTGSIYEQYF

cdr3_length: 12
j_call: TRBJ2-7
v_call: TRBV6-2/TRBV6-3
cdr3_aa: CASSYGYYEQYF

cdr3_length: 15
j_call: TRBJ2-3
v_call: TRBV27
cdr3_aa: CASSSFSGATDTQYF

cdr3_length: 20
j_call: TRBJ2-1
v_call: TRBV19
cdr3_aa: CASSIDRSGTSGRARNEQFF

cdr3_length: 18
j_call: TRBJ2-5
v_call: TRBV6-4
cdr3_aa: CASSDPINRLVFQETQYF

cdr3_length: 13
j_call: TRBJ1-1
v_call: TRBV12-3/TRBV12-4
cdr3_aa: CASSLDRYTEAFF

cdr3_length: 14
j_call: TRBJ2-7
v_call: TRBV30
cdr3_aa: CAWSLAGVAYEQYF

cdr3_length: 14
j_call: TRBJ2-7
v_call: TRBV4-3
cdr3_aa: CASSQAGSGYEQYF

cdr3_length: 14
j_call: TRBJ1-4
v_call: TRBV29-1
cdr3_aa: CSVEDRAGDEKLFF

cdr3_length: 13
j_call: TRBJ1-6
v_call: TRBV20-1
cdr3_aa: CSARGTGGAPLHF

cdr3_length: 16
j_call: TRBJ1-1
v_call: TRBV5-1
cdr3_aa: CASSLGGTTGTGEAFF

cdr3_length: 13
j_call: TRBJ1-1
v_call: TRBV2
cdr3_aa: CASSGEMNTEAFF

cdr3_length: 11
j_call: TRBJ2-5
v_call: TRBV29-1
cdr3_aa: CSVGAAETQYF

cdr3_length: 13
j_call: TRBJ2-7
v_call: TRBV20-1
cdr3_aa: CSVAARGPYEQYF

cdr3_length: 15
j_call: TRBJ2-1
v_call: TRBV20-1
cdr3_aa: CSATPAGQSYNEQFF

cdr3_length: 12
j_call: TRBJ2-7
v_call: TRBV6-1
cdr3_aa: CAGGASHYEQYF

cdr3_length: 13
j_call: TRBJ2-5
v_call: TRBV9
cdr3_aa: CASSVGLKETQYF

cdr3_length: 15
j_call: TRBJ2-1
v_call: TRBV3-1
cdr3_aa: CASSVSGKPGDEQFF

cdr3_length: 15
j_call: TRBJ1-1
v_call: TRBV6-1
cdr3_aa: CASSRGQIYRTEAFF

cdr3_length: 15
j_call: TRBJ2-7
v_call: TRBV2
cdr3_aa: CASRRREVLSYEQYF

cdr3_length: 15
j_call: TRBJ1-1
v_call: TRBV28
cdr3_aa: CASSPHSTGNTEAFF

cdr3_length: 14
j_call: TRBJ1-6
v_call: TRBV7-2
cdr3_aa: CASSLGDFGSPLHF

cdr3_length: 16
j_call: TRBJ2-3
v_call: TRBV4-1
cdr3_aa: CASSPRPQGEGDTQYF

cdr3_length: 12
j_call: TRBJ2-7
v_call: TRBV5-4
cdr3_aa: CASRGQESEQYF

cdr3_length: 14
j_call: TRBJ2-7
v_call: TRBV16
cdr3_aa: CVSSQKIASYEQYF

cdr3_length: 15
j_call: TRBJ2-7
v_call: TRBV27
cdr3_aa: CASRTHQGRTSRQYF

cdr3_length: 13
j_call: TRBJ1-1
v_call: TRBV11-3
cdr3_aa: CASSFGQYTEAFF

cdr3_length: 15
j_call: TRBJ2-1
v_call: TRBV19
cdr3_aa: CASSKGIGGASEQFF

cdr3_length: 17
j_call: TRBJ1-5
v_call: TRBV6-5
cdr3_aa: CASSFNGRQEGNQPQHF

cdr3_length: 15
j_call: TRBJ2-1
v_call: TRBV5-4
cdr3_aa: CASSGAAGGHNEQFF

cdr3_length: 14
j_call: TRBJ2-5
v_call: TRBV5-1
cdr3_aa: CASSLRLGGETQYF

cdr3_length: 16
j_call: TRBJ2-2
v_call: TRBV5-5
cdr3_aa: CASTSLDATNTGELFF

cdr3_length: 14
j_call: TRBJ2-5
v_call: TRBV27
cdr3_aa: CASSSSLGEETQYF

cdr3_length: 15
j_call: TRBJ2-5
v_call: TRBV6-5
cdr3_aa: CASSFAEWAQETQYF

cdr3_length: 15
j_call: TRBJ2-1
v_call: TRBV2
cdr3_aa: CASTVGQGTYNEQFF

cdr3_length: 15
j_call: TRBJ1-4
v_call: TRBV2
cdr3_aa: CARRDSLATNEKLFF

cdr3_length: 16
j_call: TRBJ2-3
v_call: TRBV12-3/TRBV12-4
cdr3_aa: CASSLLDRAGSDTQYF

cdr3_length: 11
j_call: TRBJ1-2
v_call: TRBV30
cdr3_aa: CAWDSRYGYTF

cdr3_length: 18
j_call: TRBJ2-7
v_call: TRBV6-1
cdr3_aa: CASTPDRILGNHDYEQYF

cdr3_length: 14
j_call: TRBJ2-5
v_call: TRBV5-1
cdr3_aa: CASSSGQVQETQYF

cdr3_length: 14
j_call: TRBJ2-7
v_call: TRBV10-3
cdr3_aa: CAISESGVTYEQYF

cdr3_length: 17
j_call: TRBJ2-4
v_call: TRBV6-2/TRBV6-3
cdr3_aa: CASSSFDRAPAKNIQYF

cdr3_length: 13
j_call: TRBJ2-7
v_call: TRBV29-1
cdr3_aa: CSVEGRGAYEQYF

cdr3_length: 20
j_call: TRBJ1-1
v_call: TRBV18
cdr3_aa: CASSPLGGYSLFLMNTEAFF

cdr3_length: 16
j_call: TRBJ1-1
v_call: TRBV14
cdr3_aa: CASSPPPGTGYTEAFF

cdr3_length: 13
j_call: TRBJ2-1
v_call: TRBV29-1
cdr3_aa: CSVGGGGADEQFF

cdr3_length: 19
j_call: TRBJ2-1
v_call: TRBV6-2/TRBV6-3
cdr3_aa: CASSKGWGSGGHRYNEQFF

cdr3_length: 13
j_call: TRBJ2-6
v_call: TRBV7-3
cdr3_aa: CASSLGRTNVLTF

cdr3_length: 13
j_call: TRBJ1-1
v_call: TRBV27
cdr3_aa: CASSNRVGTEAFF

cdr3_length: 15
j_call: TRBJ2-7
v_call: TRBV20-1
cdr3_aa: CSARSRLAGISEQYF